This T cell receptor beta chain was obtained from a study of Graves' ophthalmopathy and Graves' hyperthyroidism. Study background: Untreated patients at initial diagnosis provided peripheral blood. General study points: Between ophthalmopathy and stable hyperthyroidism, a 13-signature model drew a separation with 87.88% sensitivity and 75% to 82% specificity.

As concerns this clonotype: What it binds is not known.

Germline V lookup: CDR1 MNHEY, CDR2 SVGAGI. The CDR3 runs to 15 residues. The V end lost 3 bases, the J end lost 7 bases, and 13 bases lay between the germline ends. The authors amplified TCR beta CDR3 regions from RNA transcripts. Second-round multiplex PCR came after first-round RT-PCR with HTBI primers. One entry per CDR3 protein results from TCRdb running MiXCR on the multiplex PCR reads. Among some 750,000 distinct CDR3 sequences listed, roughly 41% were seen once. Certain patients, namely those with other autoimmune diseases, uncontrolled infections, pregnancy or lactation, were excluded. The diagnosis was founded upon clinical symptoms, serum thyroxine, TRAb, thyroid ultrasound and orbital computed tomography.

The sample consisted of peripheral blood. The chain recombines TRBV6-5 with TRBJ1-6; D is unresolved. This receptor was obtained from an adult man with Graves' ophthalmopathy. CDR3 sequence reads: CASSYTGQTNSPLHF. The CDR3 DNA is TGTGCCAGCAGTTATACTGGCCAGACGAATTCACCCCTCCACTTT.